These 20 T cell receptor beta chains originate from one sample sequenced in a study of blood T cells in healthy people across ages. Using a J-beta primer mix together with a sample-barcoded 5' primer, a second PCR was run for roughly 6 to 11 cycles. TCRdb re-called the 5' RACE reads through MiXCR, storing one row per CDR3 protein. The sample consists of about 970,000 distinct CDR3 sequences, just over 50% of them appearing once. The source material was blood. These receptors were obtained from a woman aged 55-69 years in good health.

Points on this clonotype: The junction departs from germline at one end; a sequencing error may be responsible. The chain carries TRBV29-1 and TRBJ2-7; no reliable D call. Germline assignment: CDR1 SQVTM and CDR2 ANQGSEA. The CDR3 totals 11 residues. CDR3 bases: TGCGGCGTTGACTTTAACTACGAGCAGTACTTC. Translating it yields CGVDFNYEQYF.

The chain is built from TRBV20-1 and TRBJ2-4, with D possibly matching TRBD2 (6 bases). Trimming took 6 bases from V and 9 from J, leaving 15 bases between them. This CDR3 has 12 residues. Germline assignment: CDR1 DFQATT and CDR2 SNEGSKA (reference sequence). The CDR3 sequence: CSAGPGESIQYF. The DNA of the CDR3 is TGCAGTGCCGGTCCGGGGGAAAGCATTCAGTACTTC.

This chain joins TRBV30 and TRBJ1-1; D may be TRBD1 (5 bases). The V gene's germline CDR1 is GTSNPN and CDR2 SVGIG (reference sequence). Trimming shortened V by 3 bases and J by 2 bases, and 19 bases separated the two germline ends. The CDR3 extends over 16 amino acids. CDR3 sequence: CAWSQWTLGVNTEAFF. The DNA of the CDR3 is TGTGCCTGGAGCCAGTGGACGTTGGGGGTAAACACTGAAGCTTTCTTT.

The chain combines TRBV29-1 with TRBJ1-2; D is possibly TRBD1 (5 bases). Trimming stripped 3 bases from V and 2 bases from J, with 13 bases between. The germline CDR1 and CDR2 sequences are SQVTM and ANQGSEA. The CDR3 spans 14 residues. This CDR3 is CSVDPRESNYGYTF. Written as DNA, the CDR3 is TGCAGCGTTGACCCCAGGGAATCCAACTATGGCTACACCTTC.

J is TRBJ2-5 and V is TRBV28; TRBD2 aligns across 9 bases. The length of the CDR3 is 16 residues. From germline, CDR1 is MDHEN and CDR2 SYDVKM. Trimming at V came to 3 bases and at J to 9 bases, leaving 14 bases not matched to a gene. The CDR3 sequence is CASSFGRLAGIRAQYF. The CDR3 DNA reads TGTGCCAGCAGTTTTGGAAGGCTAGCGGGAATTAGGGCCCAGTACTTC. The entire variable domain, with the rest obtained from reference TRBV28 and TRBJ2-5, is as follows: DVKVTQSSRYLVKRTGEKVFLECVQDMDHENMFWYRQDPGLGLRLIYFSYDVKMKEKGDIPEGYSVSREKKERFSLILESASTNQTSMYLCASSFGRLAGIRAQYFGPGTRLLVL.

Only a few counts were recorded for this clonotype. The chain joins TRBV7-9 to TRBJ1-1; no definite D call. This CDR3 has 13 residues. V was clipped by 6 bases and J by 0 bases, with 8 bases between them. CDR1 SEHNR and CDR2 FQNEAQ come from the germline V gene (reference sequence). This chain's CDR3 is CASRQGLNTEAFF. As DNA, the CDR3 is TGTGCCAGCAGACAAGGGTTGAACACTGAAGCTTTCTTT. Looking up the rest from reference TRBV7-9 and TRBJ1-1 gives the full variable domain: DTGVSQNPRHKITKRGQNVTFRCDPISEHNRLYWYRQTLGQGPEFLTYFQNEAQLEKSRLLSDRFSAERPKGSFSTLEIQRTEQGDSAMYLCASRQGLNTEAFFGQGTRLTVV.

This clonotype was detected only once. This chain uses TRBV2 with TRBJ2-7; a possible D gene is TRBD1 (5 bases). The CDR3 length is 13 residues. Trimming stripped 3 bases from V and 7 bases from J, with 13 bases between. Germline loops: CDR1 SNHLY, CDR2 FYNNEI. The CDR3 loop reads CASSDLAGREQYF. CDR3 nucleotides: TGTGCCAGCAGTGATTTGGCAGGGCGAGAGCAGTACTTC.

This clonotype has more than one count but fewer than ten. The chain joins TRBV12-3 or TRBV12-4 to TRBJ1-5; D gene ambiguous. Trimming took 5 bases from V and 0 from J, leaving 8 bases between them. The CDR3 loop spans 14 amino acids. For the CDR3, the DNA is TGTGCCAGCAGTCAGACCGTTAGCAATCAGCCCCAGCATTTT. It encodes CASSQTVSNQPQHF.

This clonotype was detected a few times. The chain couples TRBV5-1 to TRBJ2-4; the match to TRBD2 covers 10 bases. Germline loops: CDR1 SGHRS, CDR2 YFSETQ. V was clipped by 3 bases and J by 9 bases; unmatched bases: 6. CDR3 length equals 14 residues. The CDR3 DNA follows: TGCGCCAGCAGCTCGCTAGCGGGAGAATCCATTCAGTACTTC. Protein sequence: CASSSLAGESIQYF.

The chain links TRBV7-8 to TRBJ2-1; 7 nucleotides agree with TRBD1. The CDR3 has 17 residues. V shed 2 bases, J shed 0 bases, and the junction held 7 bases outside the gene matches. Germline assignment: CDR1 SGHVS and CDR2 FQNEAQ. CDR3 nucleotide sequence: TGTGCCAGCAGCTTATTGACAGGGAAAAGCTCCTACAATGAGCAGTTCTTC. Its protein is CASSLLTGKSSYNEQFF. The full variable domain, rest sourced from reference TRBV7-8 and TRBJ2-1, is GAGVSQSPRYKVAKRGQDVALRCDPISGHVSLFWYQQALGQGPEFLTYFQNEAQLDKSGLPSDRFFAERPEGSVSTLKIQRTQQEDSAVYLCASSLLTGKSSYNEQFFGPGTRLTVL.

This clonotype was counted many times. The rearrangement uses TRBV11-1 and TRBJ2-6; TRBD1 agrees at 7 bases. The V segment lost 3 bases and the J segment 1 base; nucleotides outside the gene matches: 12. In germline, CDR1 is SGHAT, CDR2 FQDESV (reference sequence). The CDR3 extends over 19 amino acids. CDR3 nucleotides: TGTGCCAGCAGCTTTTGGAGACAGGGATCCGCTTCTGGGGCCAACGTCCTGACTTTC. Amino acids: CASSFWRQGSASGANVLTF.

The chain combines TRBV29-1 with TRBJ2-5; maybe TRBD1 (6 bases). The CDR3 is made up of 14 amino acids. Germline CDR1 and CDR2: SQVTM and ANQGSEA. Trimming pared 7 bases from V and 7 bases from J, leaving 22 bases between. DNA for the CDR3: TGCAGCGGGATACAGGGTCTCGGGCTTTGGACCCAGTACTTC. It is translated as CSGIQGLGLWTQYF. The full variable domain, in which reference TRBV29-1 and TRBJ2-5 provide the parts outside the CDR3, is SAVISQKPSRDICQRGTSLTIQCQVDSQVTMMFWYRQQPGQSLTLIATANQGSEATYESGFVIDKFPISRPNLTFSTLTVSNMSPEDSSIYLCSGIQGLGLWTQYFGPGTRLLVL.

The CDR3, as DNA: TGCAGTGCTAGATCCGGACTAGCGGAAACTACCTACGAGCAGTACTTC. Protein: CSARSGLAETTYEQYF. The gene calls are TRBV20-1 and TRBJ2-7, with TRBD2 matching 10 bases. The germline gives CDR1 DFQATT, CDR2 SNEGSKA (reference sequence). The V gene end was trimmed by 2 bases and the J gene end by 2 bases; junction bases not matched to a gene: 9. The CDR3 consists of 16 residues.

V gene TRBV29-1 combines with J gene TRBJ2-5; D might be TRBD1 (5 bases). Looked up from germline, CDR1 is SQVTM and CDR2 is ANQGSEA. The CDR3 contains 12 residues. Trimming stripped 6 bases from V and 4 bases from J, with 12 bases between. In DNA form, the CDR3 reads TGCAGCGTGTCCAGGGTTGTAGAGACCCAGTACTTC. Translated: CSVSRVVETQYF.

This clonotype was picked up a small number of times. The chain is built from TRBV29-1 and TRBJ2-3, with D perhaps matching TRBD1 or TRBD2 (6 bases each). V was shortened by 6 bases and J by 6 bases, with 13 bases between the two germline ends. The germline V gene encodes CDR1 SQVTM and CDR2 ANQGSEA. This CDR3 contains 12 residues. This CDR3 reads CSVTGAGDTQYF. The CDR3, as DNA: TGCAGCGTGACGGGGGCCGGCGATACGCAGTATTTT.

The genes are TRBV24-1 and TRBJ2-5, with TRBD1 as a possible D gene (6 bases). The J call may be incorrect, as the DNA end agrees better with TRBJ2-7. The CDR3 length is 14 residues. In germline, CDR1 is KGHDR, CDR2 SFDVKD. The CDR3, as DNA: TGTGCCACCAGACCGGACAGTCGCTCCTACGAGCAGTACTTC. Protein: CATRPDSRSYEQYF.

This clonotype was observed a few times. The genes are TRBV6-2 or TRBV6-3 and TRBJ2-7; 7 bases are shared with TRBD1. The assigned J gene may be wrong: the sequence end matches TRBJ2-5 better. The CDR3 extends over 13 amino acids. Germline V gives CDR1 MNHEY, CDR2 SVGEGT. Here the CDR3 DNA reads TGTGCCAGCCGTTGGACAGGCTTGGAGACCCAGTACTTC. Protein: CASRWTGLETQYF.

V is TRBV5-4 and J is TRBJ1-2; D may be TRBD1 (5 bases). Trimming removed 4 bases from V and 5 bases from J, with 18 bases in between. The CDR3 consists of 15 residues. Germline values: CDR1 SGHNT, CDR2 YYREEE (reference sequence). CDR3 protein: CASSTAADSPYGYTF. DNA of the CDR3: TGTGCCAGCAGCACCGCGGCCGACAGCCCGTATGGCTACACCTTC. The full variable domain, completed using reference TRBV5-4 and TRBJ1-2, is ETGVTQSPTHLIKTRGQQVTLRCSSQSGHNTVSWYQQALGQGPQFIFQYYREEENGRGNFPPRFSGLQFPNYSSELNVNALELDDSALYLCASSTAADSPYGYTFGSGTRLTVV.

This clonotype appeared a few times. The chain couples TRBV29-1 to TRBJ2-1, with D unclear. Between the trimmed V and J ends, which lost 1 base and 0 bases, there was a span of 13 bases. This CDR3 region has 16 residues. The germline gives CDR1 SQVTM, CDR2 ANQGSEA. CDR3 in amino acids: CSVEGSWSSSYNEQFF. Here the CDR3 DNA reads TGCAGCGTTGAAGGTAGCTGGAGCAGCTCCTACAATGAGCAGTTCTTC.

This clonotype was seen repeatedly, ten times or more. DNA of the CDR3: TGCGCCAGCAGCCATAAGACGGGGGGTTGGACCCAGTACTTC. Amino acid sequence: CASSHKTGGWTQYF. The chain is built from TRBV4-1 and TRBJ2-5; 7 bases are a match to TRBD2. Germline V gene lookup returns CDR1 MGHRA and CDR2 YSYEKL. The CDR3 sequence is 14 residues long. V trimming: 3 bases; J trimming: 7 bases; junction bases outside the gene matches: 8.